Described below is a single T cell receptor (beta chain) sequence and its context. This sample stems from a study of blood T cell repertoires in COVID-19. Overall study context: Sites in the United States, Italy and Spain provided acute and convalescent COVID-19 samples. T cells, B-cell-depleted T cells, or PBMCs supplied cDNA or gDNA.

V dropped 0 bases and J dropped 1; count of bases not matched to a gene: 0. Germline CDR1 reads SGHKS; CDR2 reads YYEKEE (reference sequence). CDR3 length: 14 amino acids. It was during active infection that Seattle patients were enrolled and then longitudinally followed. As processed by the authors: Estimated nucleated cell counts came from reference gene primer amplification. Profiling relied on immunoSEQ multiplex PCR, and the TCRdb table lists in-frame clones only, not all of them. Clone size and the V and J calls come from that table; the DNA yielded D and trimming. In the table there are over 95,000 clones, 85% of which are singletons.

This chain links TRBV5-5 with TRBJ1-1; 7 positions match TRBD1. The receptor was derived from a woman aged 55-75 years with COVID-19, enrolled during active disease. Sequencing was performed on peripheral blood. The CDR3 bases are TGTGCCAGCAGCTTGGAGGGGGCGAACACTGAAGCTTTCTTT. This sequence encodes CASSLEGANTEAFF.